The entry below gives a single T cell receptor beta chain sequence along with its context. This sample was included in a study of PD-1 blockade in classical Hodgkin lymphoma. Overall study: The study gave patients nivolumab 3 mg/kg intravenously every 2 weeks.

Some clones are missing from TCRdb's copy, which holds only in-frame ones; the method was immunoSEQ multiplex PCR. In the table there are 50,000 or so clones, around 87% of which are singletons. Time point given: cycle 4 day 1 (C4D1), after more than five weeks of nivolumab. Following autologous stem cell transplantation, relapse occurred in every patient, and exposure to brentuximab vedotin varied. Trimming cost V 1 base and J 5 bases, with 8 bases left between them. The CDR3 consists of 13 residues. Germline loops: CDR1 SGHNT, CDR2 YENEEA. The rearrangement links TRBV11-3 to TRBJ1-2; perhaps TRBD1 as D (5 bases). Sequenced material: peripheral blood mononuclear cells (PBMCs), taken before the fourth cycle of nivolumab. This TCR was recovered from a human donor with classical Hodgkin lymphoma. CDR3 bases: TGTGCCAGCAGCTTAGGGGGCCCTTATGGCTACACCTTC. This sequence encodes CASSLGGPYGYTF.